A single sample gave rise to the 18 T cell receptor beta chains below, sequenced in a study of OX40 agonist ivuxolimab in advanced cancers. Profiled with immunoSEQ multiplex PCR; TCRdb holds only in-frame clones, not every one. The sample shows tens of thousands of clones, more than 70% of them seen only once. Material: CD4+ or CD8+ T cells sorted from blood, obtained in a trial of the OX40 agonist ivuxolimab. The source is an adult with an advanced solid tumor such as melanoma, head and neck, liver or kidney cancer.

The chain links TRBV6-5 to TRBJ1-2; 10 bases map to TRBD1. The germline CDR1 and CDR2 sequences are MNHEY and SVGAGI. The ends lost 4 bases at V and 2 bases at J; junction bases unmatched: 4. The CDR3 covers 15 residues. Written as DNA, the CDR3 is TGTGCCAGCAGTTCTCAGGGACAGGGGAACTATGGCTACACCTTC. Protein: CASSSQGQGNYGYTF.

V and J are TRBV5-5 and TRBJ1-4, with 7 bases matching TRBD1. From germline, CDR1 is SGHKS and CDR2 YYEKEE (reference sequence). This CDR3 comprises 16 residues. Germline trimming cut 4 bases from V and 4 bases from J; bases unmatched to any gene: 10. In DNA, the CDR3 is TGTGCCAGCAGCGTAGGGACAGCCAACGTTAATGAAAAACTGTTTTTT. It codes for CASSVGTANVNEKLFF.

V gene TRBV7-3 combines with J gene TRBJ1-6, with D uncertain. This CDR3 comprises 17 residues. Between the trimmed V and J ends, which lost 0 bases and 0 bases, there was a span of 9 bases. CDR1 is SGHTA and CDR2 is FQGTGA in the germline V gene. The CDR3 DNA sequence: TGTGCCAGCAGCTTAACGCGGTACAGCTCCTATAATTCACCCCTCCACTTT. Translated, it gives CASSLTRYSSYNSPLHF.

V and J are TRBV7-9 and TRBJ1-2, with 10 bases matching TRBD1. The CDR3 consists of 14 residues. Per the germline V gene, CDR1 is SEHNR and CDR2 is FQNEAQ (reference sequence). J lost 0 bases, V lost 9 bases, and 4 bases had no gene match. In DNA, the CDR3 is TGTGCCAGTAGGACAGGGGGAACTAACTATGGCTACACCTTC. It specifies CASRTGGTNYGYTF.

CDR3 in DNA: TGTGCCAGCAGTCCCGGGACACCTCCCTACGAGCAGTACTTC. Amino acids: CASSPGTPPYEQYF. The rearrangement links TRBV2 to TRBJ2-7; TRBD1 is a possible D gene (6 bases). V lost 5 bases, J lost 2 bases, and 13 bases lay in between. Looked up from germline, CDR1 is SNHLY and CDR2 is FYNNEI. The CDR3 consists of 14 residues.

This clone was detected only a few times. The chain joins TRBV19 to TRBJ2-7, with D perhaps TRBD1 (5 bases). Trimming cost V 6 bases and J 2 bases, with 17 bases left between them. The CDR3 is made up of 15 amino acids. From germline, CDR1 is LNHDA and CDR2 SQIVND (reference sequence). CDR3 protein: CASSPRDRPPYEQYF. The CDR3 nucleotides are TGTGCCAGTAGCCCCCGAGACAGACCTCCCTACGAGCAGTACTTC.

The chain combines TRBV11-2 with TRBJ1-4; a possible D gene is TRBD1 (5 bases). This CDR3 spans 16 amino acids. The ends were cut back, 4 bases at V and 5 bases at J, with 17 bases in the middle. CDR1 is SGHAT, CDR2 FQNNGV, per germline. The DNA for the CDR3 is TGTGCCAGCAGCTCCCCTTATGGGGCCCTCAATGAAAAACTGTTTTTT. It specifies CASSSPYGALNEKLFF.

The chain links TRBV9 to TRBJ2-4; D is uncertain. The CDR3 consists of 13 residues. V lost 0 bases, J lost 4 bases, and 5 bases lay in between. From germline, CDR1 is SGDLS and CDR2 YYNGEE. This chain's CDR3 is CASSVAKKNIQYF. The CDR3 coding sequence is TGTGCCAGCAGCGTAGCAAAAAAAAACATTCAGTACTTC.

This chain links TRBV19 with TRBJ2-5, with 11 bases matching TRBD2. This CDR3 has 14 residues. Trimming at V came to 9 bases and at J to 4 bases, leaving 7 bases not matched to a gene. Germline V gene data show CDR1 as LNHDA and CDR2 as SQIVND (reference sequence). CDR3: CASQTSGKGETQYF. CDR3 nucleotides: TGTGCCAGCCAGACTAGCGGGAAGGGAGAGACCCAGTACTTC. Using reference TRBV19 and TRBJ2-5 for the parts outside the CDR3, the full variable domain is DGGITQSPKYLFRKEGQNVTLSCEQNLNHDAMYWYRQDPGQGLRLIYYSQIVNDFQKGDIAEGYSVSREKKESFPLTVTSAQKNPTAFYLCASQTSGKGETQYFGPGTRLLVL.

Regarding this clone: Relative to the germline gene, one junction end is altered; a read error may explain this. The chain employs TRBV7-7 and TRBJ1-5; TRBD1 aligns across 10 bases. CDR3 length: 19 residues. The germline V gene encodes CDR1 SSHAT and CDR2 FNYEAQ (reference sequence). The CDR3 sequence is CASSLGGRCDRGPCQPQHF. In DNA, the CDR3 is TGTGCTAGCAGCTTAGGGGGGAGGTGCGACAGGGGGCCGTGTCAGCCCCAGCATTTT.

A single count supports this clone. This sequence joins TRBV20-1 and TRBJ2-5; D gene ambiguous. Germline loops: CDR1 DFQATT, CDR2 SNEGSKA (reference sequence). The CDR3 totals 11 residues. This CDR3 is CSSGFGETQYF. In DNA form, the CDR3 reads TGCAGCTCCGGATTTGGGGAGACCCAGTACTTC.

The CDR3 is CASHYEQYF. DNA for the CDR3: TGCGCCAGTCACTACGAGCAGTACTTC. This chain joins TRBV4-3 and TRBJ2-7, with unresolved D. The CDR3 has 9 amino acids. Germline-derived CDR1 and CDR2 are LGHNA and YSLEER. Trimming shortened V by 9 bases and J by 3 bases, and 3 bases separated the two germline ends.

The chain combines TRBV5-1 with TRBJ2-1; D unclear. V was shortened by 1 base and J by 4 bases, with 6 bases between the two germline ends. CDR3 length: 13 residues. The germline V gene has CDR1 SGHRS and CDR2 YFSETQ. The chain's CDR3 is CASSLTSYNEQFF. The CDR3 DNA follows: TGCGCCAGCAGCTTGACCTCTTACAATGAGCAGTTCTTC.

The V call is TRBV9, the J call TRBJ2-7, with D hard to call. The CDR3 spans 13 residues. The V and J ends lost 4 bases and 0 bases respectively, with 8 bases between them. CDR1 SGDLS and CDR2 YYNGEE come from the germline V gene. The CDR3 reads CASSPRSSYEQYF. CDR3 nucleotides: TGTGCCAGCAGCCCGAGGAGCTCCTACGAGCAGTACTTC.

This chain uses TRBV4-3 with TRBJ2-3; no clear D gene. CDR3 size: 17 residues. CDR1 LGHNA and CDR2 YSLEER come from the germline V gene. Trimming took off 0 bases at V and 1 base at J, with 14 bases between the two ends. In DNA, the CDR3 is TGCGCCAGCAGCCAAGATTTTTCGGCGGCCGGCACAGATACGCAGTATTTT. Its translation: CASSQDFSAAGTDTQYF.

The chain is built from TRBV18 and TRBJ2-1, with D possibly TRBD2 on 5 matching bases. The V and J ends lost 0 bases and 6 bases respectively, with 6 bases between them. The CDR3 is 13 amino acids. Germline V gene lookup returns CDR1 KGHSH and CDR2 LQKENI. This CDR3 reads CASSPPAGNEQFF. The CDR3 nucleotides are TGTGCCAGCTCACCACCGGCGGGCAATGAGCAGTTCTTC.

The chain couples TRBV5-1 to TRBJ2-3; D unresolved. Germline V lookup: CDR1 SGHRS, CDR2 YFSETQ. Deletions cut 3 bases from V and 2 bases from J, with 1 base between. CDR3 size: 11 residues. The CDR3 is CASSSTDTQYF. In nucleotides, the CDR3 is TGCGCCAGCAGCTCCACAGATACGCAGTATTTT. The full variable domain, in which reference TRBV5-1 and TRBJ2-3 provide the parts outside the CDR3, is KAGVTQTPRYLIKTRGQQVTLSCSPISGHRSVSWYQQTPGQGLQFLFEYFSETQRNKGNFPGRFSGRQFSNSRSEMNVSTLELGDSALYLCASSSTDTQYFGPGTRLTVL.

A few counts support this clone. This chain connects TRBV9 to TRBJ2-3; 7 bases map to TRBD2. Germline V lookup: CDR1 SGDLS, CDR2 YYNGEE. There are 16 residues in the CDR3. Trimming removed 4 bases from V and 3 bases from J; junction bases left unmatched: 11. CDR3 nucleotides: TGTGCCAGCAGCCCCGTCGATGCGGGAGTAACAGATACGCAGTATTTT. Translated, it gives CASSPVDAGVTDTQYF. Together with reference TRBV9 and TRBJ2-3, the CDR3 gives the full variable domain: DSGVTQTPKHLITATGQRVTLRCSPRSGDLSVYWYQQSLDQGLQFLIQYYNGEERAKGNILERFSAQQFPDLHSELNLSSLELGDSALYFCASSPVDAGVTDTQYFGPGTRLTVL.